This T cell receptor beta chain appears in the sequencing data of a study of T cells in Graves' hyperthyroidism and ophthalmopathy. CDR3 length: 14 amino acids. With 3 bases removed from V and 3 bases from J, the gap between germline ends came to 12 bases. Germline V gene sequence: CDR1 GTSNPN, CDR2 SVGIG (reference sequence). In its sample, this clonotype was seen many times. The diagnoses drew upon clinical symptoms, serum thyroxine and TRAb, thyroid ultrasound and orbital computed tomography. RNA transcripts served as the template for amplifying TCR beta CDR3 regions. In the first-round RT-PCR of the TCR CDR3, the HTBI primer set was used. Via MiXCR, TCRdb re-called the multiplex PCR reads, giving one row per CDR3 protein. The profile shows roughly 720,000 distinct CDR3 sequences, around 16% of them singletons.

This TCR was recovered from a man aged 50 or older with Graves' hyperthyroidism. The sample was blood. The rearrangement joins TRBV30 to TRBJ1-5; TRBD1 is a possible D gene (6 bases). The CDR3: CAWRRQGINQPQHF. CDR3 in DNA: TGTGCCTGGAGGAGGCAGGGGATCAATCAGCCCCAGCATTTT.